This T cell receptor (beta chain) stems from a study of T cell responses to AZD1222 COVID-19 vaccine. Overall study results and limits: CD4 TCRs associated with vaccination spanned spike, dominating at 160-218 and 743-854. Close to half of spike-specific TCRs reportedly recognize unmutated variant regions.

Note on this clone: Its target is not known.

Profiling relied on immunoSEQ multiplex PCR, and the TCRdb table lists in-frame clones only, not all of them. The sample has approximately 74,000 clones; over 80% are singletons. This CDR3 has 15 residues. Germline-derived CDR1 and CDR2 are SGHDN and FVKESK. The V segment lost 7 bases and the J segment 4 bases; nucleotides outside the gene matches: 6. This sequence originates from an adult in good health. V is TRBV14 and J is TRBJ2-5; TRBD2 agrees at 13 bases. This specimen consisted of peripheral blood, obtained on day 0 of AZD1222 vaccination. The CDR3 protein is CASNNGLAGVETQYF. The CDR3 bases are TGTGCCAGCAACAATGGACTAGCGGGGGTAGAGACCCAGTACTTC.